This T cell receptor (beta chain) was profiled in a study of shared T cell receptors in the human thymus. TCRdb's copy holds only in-frame clones and misses some; the assay was immunoSEQ multiplex PCR. The top ten hold 0.0095% to 0.012% of the sample, which has some 700,000 clones, 85% to 90% seen once. This CDR3 has 17 amino acids. The data also belong to a second study, concerning human thymus T cells. This second study says: There appeared to be biased usage of V and J genes in thymic and blood repertoires.

The chain joins TRBV21-1 to TRBJ2-7; the table assigns TRBD2, which was not confirmed against the DNA. TRBV21-1 is shown as a pseudogene. This clonotype was obtained from a boy less than two years old with a congenital heart defect. Sequenced material: thymocytes. CDR3 region: CASSKEGLAGVLYEQYF. CDR3 coding DNA: TGTGCCAGCAGCAAAGAGGGACTAGCGGGAGTCCTCTACGAGCAGTACTTC.